Each of the 2 T cell receptor beta chains below was sequenced from the same sample in a study of shared clonotypes between healthy human individuals. This table comes from immunoSEQ multiplex PCR, and its TCRdb copy is limited to in-frame clones, with some not included. This sample has roughly 700,000 clones, with around 74% found just once. Sequenced material: memory CD4+ T cells sorted from blood. Subset defined: CD45RA-negative fraction. Source of these receptors: a woman aged 30 to 39 in good health.

The chain uses TRBV30 and TRBJ1-2; D is unresolved. Germline V lookup: CDR1 GTSNPN, CDR2 SVGIG (reference sequence). The CDR3 has 11 amino acids. Trimming cost V 3 bases and J 4 bases, with 6 bases left between them. CDR3 protein: CAWSAFYGYTF. In nucleotides, the CDR3 is TGTGCCTGGAGCGCCTTCTATGGCTACACCTTC.

The chain is built from TRBV27 and TRBJ2-3, with 12 nucleotides matching TRBD2. Germline lookup yields CDR1 MNHEY and CDR2 SMNVEV (reference sequence). J lost 5 bases, V lost 0 bases, and 0 bases had no gene match. The CDR3 length is 15 residues. In nucleotides, the CDR3 is TGTGCCAGCAGTTTATCGACTAGCGGGAGAGATACGCAGTATTTT. Amino acids: CASSLSTSGRDTQYF.